This T cell receptor beta chain was sequenced for a study of neurological immune-mediated disorders. This CDR3 is built from 17 residues. The V and J ends lost 0 bases and 4 bases, in that order; junction bases with no gene match: 6. TCRdb redid the calling of the 5' RACE reads with MiXCR, one entry per CDR3 protein. Among approximately 28,000 distinct CDR3 sequences listed, less than 20% were seen once. This clonotype was recorded many times. Described time point: technical triplicate 3. The V call is TRBV6-7, the J call TRBJ2-3; TRBD2 matches 11 bases. TRBV6-7 is marked as an open reading frame, function uncertain. The sequence derives from a female donor with HTLV-1-associated myelopathy (HAM/TSP). The sample taken for sequencing was CD4+ T cells from blood. CDR3 residues: CASSYSISGRAADTQYF. CDR3 nucleotide sequence: TGTGCCAGCAGTTACTCGATTAGCGGGAGGGCCGCAGATACGCAGTATTTT.